Listed here is a single T cell receptor beta chain. The CDR3 loop spans 16 amino acids. V lost 3 bases and J 8 bases, leaving 22 bases between the germline ends. Germline-derived CDR1 and CDR2 are MDHEN and SYDVKM. This sample stems from a study of sequential checkpoint blockade in melanoma. Overall study: Arm A got nivolumab then ipilimumab; arm B the reverse, 1:1. Each arm's sequence ended with maintenance nivolumab. After nivolumab or ipilimumab alone, about 22 patients had week-13 rebiopsies.

Treatment meaning: randomized to nivolumab then ipilimumab (arm A) or the reverse (arm B). Profiling relied on immunoSEQ multiplex PCR, and the TCRdb table lists in-frame clones only, not all of them. The sample records fewer than 1,500 clones, under 30% being singletons. The sequencing used tumor tissue (inferred from file names), collected from a patient given nivolumab and ipilimumab in sequence. The clonotype comes from a human donor with melanoma. This chain joins TRBV28 and TRBJ1-2; possibly TRBD1 for D (5 bases). Here the CDR3 DNA reads TGTGCCAGCAGTTTCCCCGCCCTAGACCAGGGAAGCGGCTACACCTTC. This translates into CASSFPALDQGSGYTF.